The rows below give T cell receptor beta chains drawn from one sample of a study of response to subunit inactivated influenza vaccine. TCRdb re-called the RT-PCR reads through MiXCR, storing one row per CDR3 protein. The profile shows under 800,000 distinct CDR3 sequences, approximately 15% of them singletons. Sequenced here: PBMCs from blood, sampled approximately 15 days before vaccination. These receptor sequences come from a man aged 50-60 years who received an inactivated influenza vaccine. Each CDR3 is given with its conserved first and last residue.

j_gene	v_gene	CDR3aa
TRBJ1-1	TRBV6-1	CASSTLGGEWTEAFF
TRBJ2-7	TRBV4-2	CASSQRTDPYEQYF
TRBJ2-1	TRBV12-3/TRBV12-4	CAGSLFGTPLYNEQFF
TRBJ1-3	TRBV27	CASRPTGAVSGNTIYF
TRBJ2-3	TRBV6-5	CASSYPSRGRTDTQYF
TRBJ2-2	TRBV12-3/TRBV12-4	CASRTGTSRFRTGELFF
TRBJ1-1	TRBV11-2	CASSLGPDRGNTEAFF
TRBJ2-3	TRBV7-2	CASSLAGTSGSMLNTQYF
TRBJ2-3	TRBV12-3/TRBV12-4	CASSLTSGNRDTQYF
TRBJ1-2	TRBV12-3/TRBV12-4	CASSLGGGTGYTF
TRBJ2-3	TRBV29-1	CSVELLTYAQYF
TRBJ2-1	TRBV20-1	CSASRGGQTHNSYNEQFF
TRBJ2-7	TRBV5-1	CASSLVSGSKGEQYF
TRBJ1-3	TRBV28	CASRSAALPSGNTIYF
TRBJ1-1	TRBV11-2	CASSPGHDQGAFF
TRBJ2-5	TRBV2	CASNWDRQETQYF
TRBJ2-1	TRBV6-2/TRBV6-3	CASSYVGRLVQGHNEQFF